This passage covers 25 T cell receptor beta chains from one sample sequenced in a study of blood T cell repertoires in COVID-19. Profiling relied on immunoSEQ multiplex PCR, and the TCRdb table lists in-frame clones only, not all of them. The data show about 150,000 clones, with 60% to 85% seen just once and under 2% held by the top ten. The sequenced sample consisted of peripheral blood. The receptors were gathered from a man older than 75 with acute or convalescent COVID-19.

The chain has TRBV19 and TRBJ2-7; TRBD1 matches 11 bases. CDR3 length: 15 residues. Looked up from germline, CDR1 is LNHDA and CDR2 is SQIVND (reference sequence). V lost 4 bases and J lost 5; bases outside the gene matches: 7. CDR3 nucleotides: TGTGCCAGTAGTAAAACGGGACAGGGGGTGGACGAGCAGTACTTC. As protein: CASSKTGQGVDEQYF.

The CDR3 region is CASSHGQGRNTIYF. As DNA, the CDR3 is TGTGCCAGCAGCCACGGACAGGGTAGAAACACCATATATTTT. V gene TRBV5-4 combines with J gene TRBJ1-3; 8 nucleotides align to TRBD1. V lost 4 bases and J lost 5; bases outside the gene matches: 5. The CDR3 consists of 14 residues. The V gene's germline CDR1 is SGHNT and CDR2 YYREEE (reference sequence).

J is TRBJ2-2 and V is TRBV18, with D possibly being TRBD2 (6 bases). V was pared by 3 bases and J by 4 bases, with 15 bases between. This CDR3 comprises 16 residues. The germline gives CDR1 KGHSH, CDR2 LQKENI. The CDR3 nucleotides are TGTGCCAGCTCACCGCGGGGCCCCGGGGGCACCGGGGAGCTGTTTTTT. It codes for CASSPRGPGGTGELFF.

This clone was detected only once. CDR3 sequence (DNA): TGTGCCAGCAGTTTGGCCAGGACAGGGGGTCGTGGCTACACCTTC. Translating gives CASSLARTGGRGYTF. The J gene is TRBJ1-2, the V gene TRBV28, with 10 bases aligning to TRBD1. Germline CDR1 and CDR2: MDHEN and SYDVKM. CDR3 length: 15 residues. J gave up 7 bases and V 3 bases, and 8 bases lay outside the gene matches.

This chain joins TRBV6-5 and TRBJ2-7; perhaps TRBD2 as D (5 bases). Germline V gene data show CDR1 as MNHEY and CDR2 as SVGAGI. This CDR3 is built from 13 residues. Trimming took off 8 bases at V and 2 bases at J, with 13 bases between the two ends. In DNA, the CDR3 is TGTGCCAGCGTCTCGACTACTACCTACGAGCAGTACTTC. It encodes CASVSTTTYEQYF.

The V and J genes are TRBV27 and TRBJ2-1; the D is unclear. The CDR3 consists of 11 residues. From germline, CDR1 is MNHEY and CDR2 SMNVEV (reference sequence). V lost 6 bases and J lost 6, with 6 bases in between. The CDR3 nucleotides read TGTGCCAGCAGCAAGCTCAATGAGCAGTTCTTC. It specifies CASSKLNEQFF.

The rearrangement joins TRBV14 to TRBJ2-1, with a tentative D call TRBD2 (7 bases). The V end was cut by 4 bases, the J end by 10 bases, with 14 bases between. Germline-derived CDR1 and CDR2 are SGHDN and FVKESK. This CDR3 has 13 residues. CDR3 in DNA: TGTGCCAGCAGCCCCCGGGGGGCGTTGGAGCAGTTCTTC. Amino acids: CASSPRGALEQFF.

The chain couples TRBV11-3 to TRBJ1-1, with D possibly TRBD1 on 6 matching bases. In germline, CDR1 is SGHNT, CDR2 YENEEA. V was clipped by 5 bases and J by 9 bases, with 13 bases between them. CDR3 length equals 12 residues. The CDR3 coding sequence is TGTGCCAGCAGCGGAAGGGACACCAAAGCTTTCTTT. Amino acid sequence: CASSGRDTKAFF.

The rearrangement links TRBV7-8 to TRBJ1-2; D gene unclear. Trimming removed 3 bases from V and 7 bases from J, with 12 bases in between. This CDR3 is built from 13 residues. From germline, CDR1 is SGHVS and CDR2 FQNEAQ. The CDR3 here is CASSFRQAFGYTF. The CDR3 DNA reads as TGTGCCAGCAGCTTTCGGCAGGCCTTTGGCTACACCTTC.

The chain couples TRBV5-1 to TRBJ1-4, with D maybe TRBD1 (5 bases). This CDR3 spans 15 amino acids. Trimming left V 1 base short and J 3 bases short, with 10 bases between. The germline CDR1 and CDR2 sequences are SGHRS and YFSETQ. The CDR3 bases are TGCGCCAGCAGCTTGACCGGGGGAGCTAATGAAAAACTGTTTTTT. Translating it yields CASSLTGGANEKLFF.

This chain uses TRBV30 with TRBJ1-6, with 7 bases fitting TRBD1. CDR3 length equals 15 residues. Germline CDR1 reads GTSNPN; CDR2 reads SVGIG (reference sequence). Losses at the gene ends were 5 bases for V and 4 bases for J; bases not matched to a gene: 8. The CDR3 DNA sequence: TGTGCCTGGGAAAGGGACAGATTTTATAATTCACCCCTCCACTTT. Its translation is CAWERDRFYNSPLHF.

This clone was counted a single time. The chain carries TRBV29-1 and TRBJ2-5; TRBD2 might be the D (5 bases). The CDR3 runs to 12 residues. Germline V lookup: CDR1 SQVTM, CDR2 ANQGSEA. The V gene lost 4 bases and the J gene lost 4 bases, with 10 bases spanning the gap. This CDR3 is CSVAGIGETQYF. CDR3 sequence (DNA): TGCAGCGTTGCCGGGATTGGAGAGACCCAGTACTTC.

This chain joins TRBV7-2 and TRBJ1-1, with D uncertain. This CDR3 has 14 residues. Per the germline V gene, CDR1 is SGHTA and CDR2 is FQGNSA. The germline V and J ends were trimmed by 2 bases and 5 bases, with 12 bases remaining between them. CDR3 DNA: TGTGCCAGCAGCTTACCACCCCCCGCGACTGAAGCTTTCTTT. It specifies CASSLPPPATEAFF.

The CDR3 bases are TGTGCCAGCAGCGGAGGGCAGTACCAAGAGACCCAGTACTTC. It is translated as CASSGGQYQETQYF. The chain employs TRBV7-9 and TRBJ2-5; D possibly corresponds to TRBD2 (6 bases). Trimming pared 5 bases from V and 0 bases from J, leaving 10 bases between. The CDR3 runs 14 residues. Per the germline V gene, CDR1 is SEHNR and CDR2 is FQNEAQ (reference sequence).

V usage is TRBV5-5 and J usage is TRBJ1-5; D ambiguous. V was trimmed by 3 bases and J by 4 bases, leaving 14 bases between them. In germline, CDR1 is SGHKS, CDR2 YYEKEE (reference sequence). The CDR3 contains 15 residues. The DNA for the CDR3 is TGTGCCAGCAGCTCGAGCCCCGGGAGAAATCAGCCCCAGCATTTT. Amino acids: CASSSSPGRNQPQHF.

V usage is TRBV7-2 and J usage is TRBJ2-1; 10 bases match TRBD1. This CDR3 contains 13 residues. V shed 4 bases and J 6 bases; nucleotides not matched to a gene: 0. Germline V gives CDR1 SGHTA, CDR2 FQGNSA. CDR3 in amino acids: CASSWDRGNEQFF. CDR3 nucleotide sequence: TGTGCCAGCAGCTGGGACAGGGGCAATGAGCAGTTCTTC.

The chain recombines TRBV28 with TRBJ1-2; tentatively, D is TRBD1 (6 bases). V was pared by 3 bases and J by 8 bases, with 16 bases between. Germline assignment: CDR1 MDHEN and CDR2 SYDVKM. This CDR3 comprises 14 residues. CDR3 sequence reads: CASSLGGAVRGYTF. The CDR3 nucleotides are TGTGCCAGCAGTTTGGGGGGGGCGGTGAGGGGCTACACCTTC.

The rearrangement links TRBV5-4 to TRBJ1-2, with 7 bases matching TRBD1. This CDR3 contains 15 residues. Germline V CDR1 and CDR2: SGHNT, YYREEE (reference sequence). Trimming took 0 bases from V and 2 from J; bases not matched to a gene: 4. This CDR3 is CASSLAQGTNYGYTF. The CDR3, as DNA: TGTGCCAGCAGCTTGGCACAGGGGACGAACTATGGCTACACCTTC.

J is TRBJ1-1 and V is TRBV6-2 or TRBV6-3; 9 bases are a match to TRBD1. Germline CDR1 and CDR2: MNHEY and SVGEGT. This CDR3 region has 17 residues. J lost 4 bases, V lost 0 bases, and 9 bases had no gene match. The CDR3 coding sequence is TGTGCCAGCAGTTACTCGCTGGACAGGGGCCTGGGCACTGAAGCTTTCTTT. Protein sequence: CASSYSLDRGLGTEAFF.

This clone was observed a handful of times. The genes are TRBV4-3 and TRBJ1-1, with a weak D call TRBD1 (6 bases). Looked up from germline, CDR1 is LGHNA and CDR2 is YSLEER. The V gene lost 4 bases and the J gene lost 5 bases, with 11 bases spanning the gap. The CDR3 contains 13 residues. The CDR3 nucleotides read TGCGCCAGCAGCCTCGACAGGACTACTGAAGCTTTCTTT. Its protein is CASSLDRTTEAFF.

This clone was detected only a few times. The chain links TRBV27 to TRBJ1-2; D is perhaps TRBD1 (6 bases). V dropped 5 bases and J dropped 6 bases, with 22 bases sitting between them. The CDR3 loop spans 16 amino acids. CDR1 is MNHEY, CDR2 SMNVEV, per germline (reference sequence). CDR3 DNA: TGTGCCAGCAGTCCTTCCCCAACAGGGAAGGCCGATGGCTACACCTTC. Protein sequence: CASSPSPTGKADGYTF.

J is TRBJ1-1 and V is TRBV6-2 or TRBV6-3, with D unclear. Trimming shortened V by 1 base and J by 3 bases, and 18 bases separated the two germline ends. CDR3 length: 17 amino acids. Germline values: CDR1 MNHEY, CDR2 SVGEGT. The CDR3 sequence: CASSYFSLGYSDTEAFF. The CDR3 nucleotides read TGTGCCAGCAGTTACTTCAGTTTGGGCTACTCGGACACTGAAGCTTTCTTT.

V gene TRBV7-9 combines with J gene TRBJ1-3, with D perhaps matching TRBD1 (6 bases). V lost 5 bases and J 1 base, leaving 9 bases between the germline ends. This CDR3 has 14 residues. Germline V gives CDR1 SEHNR, CDR2 FQNEAQ (reference sequence). Here the CDR3 DNA reads TGTGCCAGCAGCCGGACAGATTCTGGAAACACCATATATTTT. Its translation is CASSRTDSGNTIYF.

This chain links TRBV19 with TRBJ2-7; 9 nucleotides agree with TRBD1. This CDR3 comprises 14 residues. V trimming: 8 bases; J trimming: 2 bases; junction bases outside the gene matches: 7. Germline CDR1 LNHDA, CDR2 SQIVND (reference sequence). The CDR3 DNA follows: TGTGCCAGTTACTCCGGGACAGGGACCTACGAGCAGTACTTC. Translating gives CASYSGTGTYEQYF.

The chain joins TRBV5-8 to TRBJ2-3; 9 nucleotides agree with TRBD1. CDR3 length equals 15 residues. Trimming at V came to 0 bases and at J to 2 bases, leaving 1 base not matched to a gene. CDR1 is SGHTS, CDR2 YDEGEE, per germline. CDR3 nucleotide sequence: TGTGCCAGCAGCTTGGGACAGGGGGACACAGATACGCAGTATTTT. Encoded protein: CASSLGQGDTDTQYF.